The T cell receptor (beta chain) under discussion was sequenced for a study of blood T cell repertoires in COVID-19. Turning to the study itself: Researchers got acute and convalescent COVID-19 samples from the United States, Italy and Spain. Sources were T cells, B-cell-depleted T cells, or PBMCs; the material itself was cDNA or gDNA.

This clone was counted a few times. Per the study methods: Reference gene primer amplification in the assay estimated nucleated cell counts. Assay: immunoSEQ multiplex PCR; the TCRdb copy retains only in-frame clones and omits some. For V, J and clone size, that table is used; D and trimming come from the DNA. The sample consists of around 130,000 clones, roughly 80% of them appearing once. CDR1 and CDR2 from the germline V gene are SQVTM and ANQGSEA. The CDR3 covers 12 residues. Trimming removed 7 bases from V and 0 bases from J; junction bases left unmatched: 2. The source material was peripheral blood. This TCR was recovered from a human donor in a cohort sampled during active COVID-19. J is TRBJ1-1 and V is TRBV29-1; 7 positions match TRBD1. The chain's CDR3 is CSGGQMNTEAFF. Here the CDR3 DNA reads TGCAGCGGGGGACAGATGAACACTGAAGCTTTCTTT.